The clone carrying this TCR beta chain was counted a few times. These data come from a study of molecular identifiers for immune sequencing clone quantification. Methods described previously were used for bulk TCR libraries, and listed TCR primers were applied. MiXCR, run by TCRdb on the PCR reads, gives a single entry per CDR3 protein. The table records 300,000 to 400,000 distinct CDR3 sequences, 24% of them present only once. The sample taken for sequencing was naive CD8+ T cells from blood, with Jurkat cell RNA spiked in. Subset: FACS-sorted CD8+CD4-CCR7+CD45RA+ naive T cells. The sequence derives from a human donor in good health. Some libraries in this study had Jurkat cell RNA spiked in.

The CDR3: CASSFLSSSTDTQYF. The CDR3 DNA follows: TGTGCCAGCAGTTTTTTGTCCTCTAGCACAGATACGCAGTATTTT. J is TRBJ2-3 and V is TRBV28; no definite D call. The germline V gene has CDR1 MDHEN and CDR2 SYDVKM. Trimming cost V 3 bases and J 0 bases, with 10 bases left between them. CDR3 length: 15 residues.